This TCR beta chain was found in a study of OX40 agonist ivuxolimab in advanced cancers. TCRdb's table, derived via immunoSEQ multiplex PCR, lists solely in-frame clones and lacks some. The sample carries more than 50,000 clones, 90% to 95% recorded once. Study-level results: Within 6 weeks, CD4+ and CD8+ blood T cells expanded clonally at 0.1 to 3.0 mg/kg.

In regard to this clone: The target antigen is unknown.

Germline V gives CDR1 SEHNR, CDR2 FQNEAQ (reference sequence). Trimming left V 7 bases short and J 2 bases short, with 4 bases between. CDR3 length equals 11 residues. The receptor comes from an adult with an advanced solid tumor such as melanoma, head and neck, liver or kidney cancer. The rearrangement uses TRBV7-9 and TRBJ2-3; D not resolved. The sequences come from CD4+ or CD8+ T cells sorted from blood, collected in a trial of the OX40 agonist ivuxolimab. In nucleotides, the CDR3 is TGTGCCAGCACCATCACAGATACGCAGTATTTT. It codes for CASTITDTQYF.